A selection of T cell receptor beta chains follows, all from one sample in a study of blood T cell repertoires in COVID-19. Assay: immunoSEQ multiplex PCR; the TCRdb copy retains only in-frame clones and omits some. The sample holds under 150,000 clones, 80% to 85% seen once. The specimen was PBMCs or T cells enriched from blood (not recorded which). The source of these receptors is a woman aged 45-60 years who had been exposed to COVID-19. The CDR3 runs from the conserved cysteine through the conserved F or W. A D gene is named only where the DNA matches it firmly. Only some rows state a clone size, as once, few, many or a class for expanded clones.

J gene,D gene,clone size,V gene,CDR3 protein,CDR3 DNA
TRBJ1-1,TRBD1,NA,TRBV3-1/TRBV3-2,CASSRDRVSMNTEAFF,TGTGCCAGCAGCCGAGACAGGGTTTCCATGAACACTGAAGCTTTCTTT
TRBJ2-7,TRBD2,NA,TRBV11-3,CASSVAGVGYEQYF,TGTGCCAGCAGCGTAGCGGGAGTGGGCTACGAGCAGTACTTC
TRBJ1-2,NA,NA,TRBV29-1,CSVGEGWGYTF,TGCAGCGTTGGTGAGGGCTGGGGCTACACCTTC
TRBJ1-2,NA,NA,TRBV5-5,CASSFVRGAVYTF,TGTGCCAGCAGCTTCGTTCGTGGGGCCGTCTACACCTTC
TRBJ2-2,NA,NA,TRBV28,CASSLTTPGELFF,TGTGCCAGCAGCCTAACCACCCCCGGGGAGCTGTTTTTT
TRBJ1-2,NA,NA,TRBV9,CASSNRHANYGYTF,TGTGCCAGCAGCAACAGACACGCTAACTATGGCTACACCTTC
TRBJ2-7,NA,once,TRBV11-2,CASSLDSTSYEQYF,TGTGCCAGCAGCTTAGATTCCACTTCCTACGAGCAGTACTTC
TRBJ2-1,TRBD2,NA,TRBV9,CASGRSGGEQFF,TGTGCCAGTGGACGCTCGGGAGGTGAGCAGTTCTTC
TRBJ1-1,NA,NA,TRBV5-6,CASSFDSANTEAFF,TGTGCCAGCAGCTTCGACAGCGCTAACACTGAAGCTTTCTTT
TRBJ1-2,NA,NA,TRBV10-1,CASSAQVYGYTF,TGCGCCAGCAGTGCACAGGTCTATGGCTACACCTTC
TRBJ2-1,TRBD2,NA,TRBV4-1,CASSQDGLGIGEQFF,TGCGCCAGCAGCCAAGACGGACTAGGCATAGGGGAGCAGTTCTTC
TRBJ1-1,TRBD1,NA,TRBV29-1,CSVGQGPTEAFF,TGCAGCGTTGGACAGGGCCCCACTGAAGCTTTCTTT
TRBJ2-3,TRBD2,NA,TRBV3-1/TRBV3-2,CASSQARGRTDTQYF,TGTGCCAGCAGCCAAGCACGCGGGAGAACAGATACGCAGTATTTT
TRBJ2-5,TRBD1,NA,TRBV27,CASRLGQGPETQYF,TGTGCCAGCAGATTGGGACAGGGGCCAGAGACCCAGTACTTC
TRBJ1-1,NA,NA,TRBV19,CASSIISPRGTEAFF,TGTGCCAGTAGTATTATCTCCCCGAGGGGGACTGAAGCTTTCTTT
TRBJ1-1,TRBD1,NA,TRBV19,CASSIDRGIRAVNTEAFF,TGTGCCAGTAGTATCGACAGGGGAATTAGGGCAGTGAACACTGAAGCTTTCTTT
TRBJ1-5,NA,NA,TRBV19,CASSIDPGGPQHF,TGTGCCAGTAGTATAGATCCGGGGGGGCCCCAGCATTTT
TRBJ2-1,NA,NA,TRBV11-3,CASSLPGYNEQFF,TGTGCCAGCAGCTTACCGGGCTACAATGAGCAGTTCTTC
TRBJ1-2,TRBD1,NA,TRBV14,CASSRTGAGYGYTF,TGTGCCAGCAGCCGAACAGGGGCTGGCTATGGCTACACCTTC
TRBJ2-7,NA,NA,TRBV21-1,CASGSPGWRREQYF,TGTGCCAGCGGTTCTCCGGGATGGAGGCGCGAGCAGTACTTC
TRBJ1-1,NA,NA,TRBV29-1,CSVLIPGGVERTYDKNTEAFF,TGCAGCGTTCTTATCCCCGGGGGGGTAGAACGGACATACGATAAGAACACTGAAGCTTTCTTT
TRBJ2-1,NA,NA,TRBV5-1,CASGQTSYNEQFF,TGCGCCAGCGGACAAACCTCCTACAATGAGCAGTTCTTC
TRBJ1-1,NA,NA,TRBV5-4,CASSLEGSANTEAFF,TGTGCCAGCAGCTTGGAGGGGTCTGCGAACACTGAAGCTTTCTTT
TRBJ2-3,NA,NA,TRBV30,CAWHTDTQYF,TGTGCCTGGCATACAGATACGCAGTATTTT
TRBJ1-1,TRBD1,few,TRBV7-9,CASSSQGDGTEAFF,TGTGCCAGCAGCTCACAGGGGGATGGCACTGAAGCTTTCTTT
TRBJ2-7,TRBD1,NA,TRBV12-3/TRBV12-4,CASSHRDRMYF,TGTGCCAGCAGTCACCGGGACAGGATGTACTTC
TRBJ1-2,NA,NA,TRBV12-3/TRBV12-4,CASSPGTREGYTF,TGTGCCAGCAGTCCCGGGACAAGGGAGGGCTACACCTTC
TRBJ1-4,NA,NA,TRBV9,CASSVGSLGEKLFF,TGTGCCAGCAGCGTAGGGAGTCTAGGTGAAAAACTGTTTTTT
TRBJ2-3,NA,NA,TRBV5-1,CASRKSSTDTQYF,TGCGCCAGCAGAAAATCTAGCACAGATACGCAGTATTTT
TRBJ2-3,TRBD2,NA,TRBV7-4,CASSPREGREGSTDTQYF,TGTGCCAGCAGCCCCCGGGAGGGGCGAGAGGGAAGCACAGATACGCAGTATTTT
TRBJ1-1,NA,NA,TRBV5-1,CASSAQGLGVSSEAFF,TGCGCCAGCAGCGCCCAGGGTCTTGGAGTAAGTAGTGAAGCTTTCTTT
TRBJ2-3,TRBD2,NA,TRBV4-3,CASRSLAGAADTQYF,TGCGCCAGCAGGAGTTTAGCGGGAGCGGCAGATACGCAGTATTTT
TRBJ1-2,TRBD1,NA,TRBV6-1,CASTTGGSGSYGYTF,TGTGCCAGCACGACAGGGGGTTCGGGGAGCTATGGCTACACCTTC
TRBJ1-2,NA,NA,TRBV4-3,CASSQVNRGEDGYTF,TGCGCCAGCAGCCAAGTCAACCGCGGGGAAGATGGCTACACCTTC
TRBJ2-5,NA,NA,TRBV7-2,CASRKLARVGTQYF,TGTGCCAGCAGAAAATTAGCGAGGGTGGGGACCCAGTACTTC
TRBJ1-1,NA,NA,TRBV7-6,CASSLAGALNTEAFF,TGTGCCAGCAGCTTAGCGGGGGCCCTGAACACTGAAGCTTTCTTT
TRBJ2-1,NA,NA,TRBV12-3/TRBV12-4,CASSFGGREFF,TGTGCCAGCAGTTTCGGCGGGCGGGAGTTCTTC
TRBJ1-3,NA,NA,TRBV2,CASSNLRLAENTIYF,TGTGCCAGCAGTAACCTCCGACTGGCGGAAAACACCATATATTTT
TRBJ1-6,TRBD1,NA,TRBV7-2,CASSSRQGNSPLHF,TGTGCCAGCAGCTCCAGACAGGGAAATTCACCCCTCCACTTT
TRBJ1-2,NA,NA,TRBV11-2,CASSLVGGGDYGYTF,TGTGCCAGCAGCTTAGTCGGCGGGGGCGACTATGGCTACACCTTC
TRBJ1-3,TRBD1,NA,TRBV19,CASSSGQILGNTIYF,TGTGCCAGTAGCTCGGGACAGATCCTCGGAAACACCATATATTTT
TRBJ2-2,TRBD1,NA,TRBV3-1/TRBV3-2,CASSLPGGNTGELFF,TGTGCCAGCAGCTTGCCAGGGGGCAATACCGGGGAGCTGTTTTTT
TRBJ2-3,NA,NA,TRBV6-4,CASSAAGGTDTQYF,TGTGCCAGCAGTGCGGCGGGCGGCACAGATACGCAGTATTTT
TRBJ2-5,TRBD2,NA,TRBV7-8,CASSSSSGNQETQYF,TGTGCCAGCAGCTCGTCTAGCGGGAACCAAGAGACCCAGTACTTC
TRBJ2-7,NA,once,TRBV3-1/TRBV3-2,CASSQAGGGFSYEQYF,TGTGCCAGCAGCCAAGCAGGTGGGGGCTTCTCCTACGAGCAGTACTTC
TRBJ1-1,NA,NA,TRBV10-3,CAISHGLNTEAFF,TGTGCCATCAGCCACGGTCTGAACACTGAAGCTTTCTTT
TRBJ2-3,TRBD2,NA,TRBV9,CASSVAPGTSGSTDTQYF,TGTGCCAGCAGCGTAGCTCCCGGGACTAGCGGGAGTACAGATACGCAGTATTTT
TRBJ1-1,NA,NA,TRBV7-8,CASRRSRGMNTEAFF,TGTGCCAGCAGACGAAGCCGGGGGATGAACACTGAAGCTTTCTTT
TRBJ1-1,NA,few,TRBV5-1,CASSLSRGNTEAFF,TGCGCCAGCAGCTTAAGCAGGGGGAACACTGAAGCTTTCTTT
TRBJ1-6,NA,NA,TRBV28,CASSLLGQVNSPLHF,TGTGCCAGCAGTTTATTGGGACAAGTTAATTCACCCCTCCACTTT
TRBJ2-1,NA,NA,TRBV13,CASSFQQGSYNEQFF,TGTGCCAGCAGCTTCCAACAGGGTAGTTACAATGAGCAGTTCTTC